A single sample is the source of the 21 T cell receptor beta chains below, sequenced in a study of siplizumab effects on memory and regulatory T cells. Some clones are missing from TCRdb's copy, which holds only in-frame ones; the method was immunoSEQ multiplex PCR. This sample yields roughly 70,000 clones, of which around 93% are seen a single time; 4.5% to 5% belongs to the top ten. The sample taken for sequencing was CD8+ T cells sorted from blood. The receptors were sampled from a human donor in good health.

V gene TRBV4-1 combines with J gene TRBJ1-1; D is perhaps TRBD1 (5 bases). Germline values: CDR1 MGHRA, CDR2 YSYEKL. This CDR3 has 15 residues. Deletions cut 0 bases from V and 5 bases from J, with 13 bases between. The chain's CDR3 is CASSQDVGGTTEAFF. Written as DNA, the CDR3 is TGCGCCAGCAGCCAAGATGTTGGGGGAACAACTGAAGCTTTCTTT.

This chain joins TRBV27 and TRBJ1-5; D not certain. Trimming removed 6 bases from V and 5 bases from J, with 11 bases in between. Germline-derived CDR1 and CDR2 are MNHEY and SMNVEV (reference sequence). This CDR3 is built from 13 residues. The DNA for the CDR3 is TGTGCCAGCAGCCCTGAGAGGGATCAGCCCCAGCATTTT. It is translated as CASSPERDQPQHF.

V usage is TRBV2 and J usage is TRBJ1-1; no definite D call. Germline V gene sequence: CDR1 SNHLY, CDR2 FYNNEI. V was pared by 4 bases and J by 4 bases, with 13 bases between. This CDR3 has 14 residues. This chain's CDR3 is CASSARFDGTEAFF. The CDR3, as DNA: TGTGCCAGCAGTGCCCGTTTCGATGGCACTGAAGCTTTCTTT.

The chain uses TRBV6-1 and TRBJ1-5, with a tentative D call TRBD1 (5 bases). Trimming took off 1 base at V and 5 bases at J, with 15 bases between the two ends. The germline CDR1 and CDR2 sequences are MNHNS and SASEGT. This CDR3 region has 16 residues. The CDR3 sequence: CASSEGRTRVDQPQHF. The DNA of the CDR3 is TGTGCCAGCAGTGAAGGGAGGACCAGGGTCGATCAGCCCCAGCATTTT.

The chain uses TRBV4-1 and TRBJ1-1; unclear D gene. Germline V gene lookup returns CDR1 MGHRA and CDR2 YSYEKL. Between the trimmed V and J ends, which lost 3 bases and 2 bases, there was a span of 4 bases. The CDR3 consists of 12 residues. In DNA form, the CDR3 reads TGCGCCAGCAGCCACACTAACACTGAAGCTTTCTTT. Translating gives CASSHTNTEAFF.

The rearrangement uses TRBV28 and TRBJ1-1, with 7 bases lining up with TRBD1. The V gene's germline CDR1 is MDHEN and CDR2 SYDVKM. V shed 4 bases, J shed 4 bases, and the junction held 6 bases outside the gene matches. The length of the CDR3 is 14 residues. CDR3 DNA: TGTGCCAGCAGTTCGAGACAGGGTCCCACTGAAGCTTTCTTT. Its protein product is CASSSRQGPTEAFF.

The chain employs TRBV19 and TRBJ2-7; D might be TRBD1 or TRBD2, each matching 5 bases. There are 14 residues in the CDR3. Germline loops: CDR1 LNHDA, CDR2 SQIVND (reference sequence). Trimming took 0 bases from V and 3 from J, leaving 9 bases between them. The CDR3 sequence is CASSIDGDLYEQYF. Here the CDR3 DNA reads TGTGCCAGTAGTATAGACGGGGACCTCTACGAGCAGTACTTC.

This clone was picked up one time. The rearrangement uses TRBV9 and TRBJ2-1, with unresolved D. CDR1 and CDR2 from the germline V gene are SGDLS and YYNGEE. The CDR3 loop spans 16 amino acids. V lost 0 bases and J lost 0, with 10 bases in between. The CDR3 coding sequence is TGTGCCAGCAGCGTAGATTCCGACGGCTCCTACAATGAGCAGTTCTTC. Amino acids: CASSVDSDGSYNEQFF.

In the case of this clone: Different DNA sequences within this sample yield the same CDR3. V gene TRBV9 combines with J gene TRBJ1-5; D not resolved. Trimming pared 0 bases from V and 4 bases from J, leaving 8 bases between. Germline V gene sequence: CDR1 SGDLS, CDR2 YYNGEE. This CDR3 comprises 14 residues. As DNA, the CDR3 is TGTGCCAGCAGCGTAGGGACGGGAAATCAGCCCCAGCATTTT. Translating gives CASSVGTGNQPQHF.

This clone was seen once. This chain connects TRBV10-2 to TRBJ1-2; D gene ambiguous. V lost 0 bases and J lost 4, with 0 bases in between. The CDR3 has 11 amino acids. Per the germline V gene, CDR1 is WSHSY and CDR2 is SAAADI. The CDR3 loop reads CASSESYGYTF. For the CDR3, the DNA is TGCGCCAGCAGTGAGTCCTATGGCTACACCTTC.

The chain is built from TRBV9 and TRBJ1-2; TRBD1 agrees at 11 bases. V shed 4 bases and J 7 bases; nucleotides not matched to a gene: 6. CDR1 and CDR2 from the germline V gene are SGDLS and YYNGEE. This CDR3 region has 14 residues. CDR3 nucleotide sequence: TGTGCCAGCAGCCGAGGACAGGGGGCCACTGGCTACACCTTC. Protein: CASSRGQGATGYTF. The entire variable domain, with the rest obtained from reference TRBV9 and TRBJ1-2, is as follows: DSGVTQTPKHLITATGQRVTLRCSPRSGDLSVYWYQQSLDQGLQFLIQYYNGEERAKGNILERFSAQQFPDLHSELNLSSLELGDSALYFCASSRGQGATGYTFGSGTRLTVV.

The table lists this clone with a count of one. The chain joins TRBV27 to TRBJ2-7; D uncertain. CDR1 is MNHEY, CDR2 SMNVEV, per germline (reference sequence). CDR3 size: 11 residues. Trimming shortened V by 8 bases and J by 0 bases, and 5 bases separated the two germline ends. CDR3 sequence: CASASSYEQYF. CDR3 DNA sequence: TGTGCCAGCGCCAGCTCCTACGAGCAGTACTTC.

The chain links TRBV6-6 to TRBJ2-5; D unclear. The CDR3 has 13 residues. V was clipped by 7 bases and J by 5 bases, with 14 bases between them. In germline, CDR1 is MNHNY, CDR2 SVGAGI (reference sequence). CDR3 DNA: TGTGCCAGCAACCAGGTTCTAGTGGAGACCCAGTACTTC. Amino acids: CASNQVLVETQYF.

The chain's CDR3 is CASSGGQGFANTGELFF. In DNA, the CDR3 is TGTGCCAGCAGCGGGGGACAGGGCTTCGCGAACACCGGGGAGCTGTTTTTT. The rearrangement joins TRBV13 to TRBJ2-2; 9 nucleotides agree with TRBD1. The ends lost 5 bases at V and 0 bases at J; junction bases unmatched: 7. The CDR3 sequence is 17 residues long. Germline CDR1 reads PRHDT; CDR2 reads FYEKMQ (reference sequence).

The chain has TRBV15 and TRBJ2-5, with TRBD2 matching over 12 bases. V dropped 2 bases and J dropped 3; count of bases not matched to a gene: 4. The CDR3 length is 16 residues. Looked up from germline, CDR1 is LNHNV and CDR2 is YYDKDF (reference sequence). In nucleotides, the CDR3 is TGTGCCACCAGCAGAAGCTCTAGCGGGGGGGAAGAGACCCAGTACTTC. Its translation: CATSRSSSGGEETQYF. Filled out from reference TRBV15 and TRBJ2-5, the complete variable domain reads DAMVIQNPRYQVTQFGKPVTLSCSQTLNHNVMYWYQQKSSQAPKLLFHYYDKDFNNEADTPDNFQSRRPNTSFCFLDIRSPGLGDTAMYLCATSRSSSGGEETQYFGPGTRLLVL.

This clone was observed once. The genes are TRBV2 and TRBJ1-1; a weak D match, TRBD1 (6 bases). The CDR3 spans 14 residues. The V and J ends lost 2 bases and 8 bases respectively, with 15 bases between them. CDR1 is SNHLY and CDR2 is FYNNEI in the germline V gene. CDR3 residues: CASSESGVVLEAFF. CDR3 coding DNA: TGTGCCAGCAGTGAATCAGGGGTTGTGTTGGAAGCTTTCTTT. Looking up the rest from reference TRBV2 and TRBJ1-1 gives the full variable domain: EPEVTQTPSHQVTQMGQEVILRCVPISNHLYFYWYRQILGQKVEFLVSFYNNEISEKSEIFDDQFSVERPDGSNFTLKIRSTKLEDSAMYFCASSESGVVLEAFFGQGTRLTVV.

This clone occurred once. The chain couples TRBV29-1 to TRBJ1-1, with D unresolved. There are 11 residues in the CDR3. V lost 4 bases, J lost 3 bases, and 6 bases lay in between. CDR1 and CDR2 (germline): SQVTM, ANQGSEA. CDR3 residues: CSVGWDTEAFF. CDR3 nucleotides: TGCAGCGTTGGATGGGACACTGAAGCTTTCTTT.

This sequence joins TRBV4-2 and TRBJ1-1, with D tentatively TRBD1 (6 bases). The CDR3 is 14 amino acids. V gave up 0 bases and J gave up 1 base, with 6 bases separating them. The germline CDR1 and CDR2 sequences are LGHNA and YNFKEQ. The CDR3 sequence is CASSQEGANTEAFF. CDR3 nucleotide sequence: TGTGCCAGCAGCCAAGAGGGGGCGAACACTGAAGCTTTCTTT.

This chain uses TRBV13 with TRBJ1-4; no definite D call. Trimming cost V 6 bases and J 4 bases, with 15 bases left between them. The CDR3 has 15 amino acids. Germline V lookup: CDR1 PRHDT, CDR2 FYEKMQ (reference sequence). The CDR3 loop reads CASSMAGSYNEKLFF. CDR3 coding DNA: TGTGCCAGCAGTATGGCCGGCAGCTATAATGAAAAACTGTTTTTT.

The chain is built from TRBV6-5 and TRBJ1-2, with D possibly matching TRBD1 (5 bases). Trimming took 9 bases from V and 5 from J, leaving 16 bases between them. The germline V gene has CDR1 MNHEY and CDR2 SVGAGI. This CDR3 is 13 amino acids long. CDR3 DNA sequence: TGTGCCAGTGGGGACGGGGGTGGATATGGCTACACCTTC. This codes for CASGDGGGYGYTF.

The rearrangement links TRBV19 to TRBJ1-2; TRBD1 aligns across 11 bases. The CDR3 has 15 residues. Trimming at V came to 5 bases and at J to 4 bases, leaving 6 bases not matched to a gene. The germline V gene encodes CDR1 LNHDA and CDR2 SQIVND (reference sequence). The CDR3 nucleotides read TGTGCCAGTAGTCCAGGACAGGGGGCCTTCTATGGCTACACCTTC. It specifies CASSPGQGAFYGYTF.